Presented here are 32 T cell receptor beta chains from one specimen sequenced in a study of T-cell memory formation after mild COVID-19. One entry per CDR3 protein results from TCRdb running MiXCR on the 5' RACE reads. The top ten hold 3% of the sample, which has under 250,000 distinct CDR3 sequences, about 10% seen once. Sequenced input: PBMCs or a T cell subset sorted from them (not recorded which). These receptors came from a man between 18 and 29 years old who had mild COVID-19 (a few samples of this study predate the infection). Cell type and time point are not known.

V is TRBV5-1 and J is TRBJ2-5; TRBD1 agrees at 9 bases. The CDR3 is 16 residues long. The germline CDR1 and CDR2 sequences are SGHRS and YFSETQ. V was pared by 4 bases and J by 5 bases, with 12 bases of the junction left unmatched. Here the CDR3 reads CASSREPTGGDETQYF. In DNA form, the CDR3 reads TGCGCCAGCAGCCGCGAACCGACAGGGGGGGACGAGACCCAGTACTTC.

This clonotype was picked up many times. Written as DNA, the CDR3 is TGCAGCGTACGGGGGTCCTACGAGCAGTACTTC. It encodes CSVRGSYEQYF. V gene TRBV29-1 combines with J gene TRBJ2-7; tentative D call: TRBD2 (6 bases). The CDR3 runs 11 residues. Germline CDR1 and CDR2: SQVTM and ANQGSEA. V lost 6 bases and J lost 1, with 7 bases in between.

This clonotype showed up just a few times. This sequence joins TRBV4-1 and TRBJ2-7; D could derive from TRBD1 or TRBD2 (7 bases each). V lost 4 bases to trimming and J lost 0 bases, with 13 bases between them. The CDR3 contains 15 residues. Germline V lookup: CDR1 MGHRA, CDR2 YSYEKL. This chain's CDR3 is CASSPGGGVSYEQYF. The CDR3 DNA sequence: TGCGCCAGCAGCCCAGGGGGAGGGGTCTCCTACGAGCAGTACTTC.

As to this clonotype: The germline gene is not matched at one end of the junction; a read error may be the cause. The chain has TRBV15 and TRBJ1-1; D is unclear. Germline V lookup: CDR1 LNHNV, CDR2 YYDKDF (reference sequence). This CDR3 is 13 amino acids long. CDR3 nucleotides: TGTGCCACAAGCAGAGAGGTTTCAGGTGAAGCTTTCTTT. It is translated as CATSREVSGEAFF. The full variable domain, in which reference TRBV15 and TRBJ1-1 provide the parts outside the CDR3, is DAMVIQNPRYQVTQFGKPVTLSCSQTLNHNVMYWYQQKSSQAPKLLFHYYDKDFNNEADTPDNFQSRRPNTSFCFLDIRSPGLGDTAMYLCATSREVSGEAFFGQGTRLTVV.

The CDR3 DNA follows: TGTGCCAGCAGTGACAGGGGTAGCTCCTACGAGCAGTACTTC. As protein: CASSDRGSSYEQYF. V gene TRBV6-6 combines with J gene TRBJ2-7, with TRBD1 matching over 8 bases. CDR1 and CDR2 from the germline V gene are MNHNY and SVGAGI (reference sequence). CDR3 length: 14 residues. Trimming removed 5 bases from V and 0 bases from J; junction bases left unmatched: 3.

V is TRBV5-4 and J is TRBJ2-6; D gene ambiguous. The CDR3 is made up of 14 amino acids. Trimming shortened V by 3 bases and J by 4 bases, and 8 bases separated the two germline ends. CDR1 is SGHNT and CDR2 is YYREEE in the germline V gene (reference sequence). The CDR3 bases are TGTGCCAGCAGCTCCAATCGAGGGGCCAACGTCCTGACTTTC. This sequence encodes CASSSNRGANVLTF.

This clonotype appeared a few times. The chain joins TRBV7-9 to TRBJ2-3; 7 nucleotides line up with TRBD1. The CDR3 consists of 15 residues. The germline gives CDR1 SEHNR, CDR2 FQNEAQ (reference sequence). Unmatched junction bases numbered 8, after V lost 5 bases and J lost 3 bases. CDR3 in DNA: TGTGCCAGCAGCCCACCCGGGACAGCAACAGATACGCAGTATTTT. As protein: CASSPPGTATDTQYF. Full variable domain (missing parts from reference TRBV7-9 and TRBJ2-3): DTGVSQNPRHKITKRGQNVTFRCDPISEHNRLYWYRQTLGQGPEFLTYFQNEAQLEKSRLLSDRFSAERPKGSFSTLEIQRTEQGDSAMYLCASSPPGTATDTQYFGPGTRLTVL.

This clonotype appeared a few times. The genes are TRBV7-9 and TRBJ2-6, with TRBD1 matching 10 bases. Germline values: CDR1 SEHNR, CDR2 FQNEAQ (reference sequence). The junction had 15 bases not matched to a gene; V was cut back by 6 bases and J by 4 bases. The CDR3 covers 19 residues. Here the CDR3 reads CASRSWGQGTLYGANVLTF. Here the CDR3 DNA reads TGTGCCAGCAGGAGTTGGGGACAGGGGACCCTCTACGGGGCCAACGTCCTGACTTTC.

This clonotype was recorded a few times. This chain uses TRBV7-2 with TRBJ2-1; 12 bases align to TRBD2. J lost 11 bases, V lost 5 bases, and 10 bases had no gene match. This CDR3 is 15 amino acids long. Germline V gene data show CDR1 as SGHTA and CDR2 as FQGNSA. In nucleotides, the CDR3 is TGTGCCAGCAGCCAGACGGGACTAGCGGGTCAGCAGCAGTTCTTC. It specifies CASSQTGLAGQQQFF.

The chain uses TRBV20-1 and TRBJ1-3; the D gene is possibly TRBD1 (6 bases). The V end was cut by 6 bases, the J end by 4 bases, with 13 bases between. The germline V gene encodes CDR1 DFQATT and CDR2 SNEGSKA (reference sequence). CDR3 length: 13 amino acids. CDR3 protein: CSADGTLGNTIYF. The CDR3 DNA sequence: TGCAGTGCCGACGGGACACTCGGAAACACCATATATTTT.

This clonotype turned up a few times. This rearrangement joins TRBV28 to TRBJ1-6; TRBD1 matches at 8 bases. This CDR3 region has 14 residues. J lost 9 bases, V lost 10 bases, and 11 bases had no gene match. CDR1 and CDR2 (germline): MDHEN, SYDVKM. CDR3 in DNA: TGTGCCACGTTAGGACAGGGCGGATTTTCACCCCTCCACTTT. It encodes CATLGQGGFSPLHF.

The gene calls are TRBV21-1 and TRBJ1-5; TRBD1 is the table's D call and was not checked against the DNA. TRBV21-1 is classified as a pseudogene. The CDR3 loop spans 14 amino acids. The CDR3 region has the DNA TGTGCCAGCAGCCCGGGACATTATTTTCAGCCCCAGCATTTT. Translating gives CASSPGHYFQPQHF.

The chain links TRBV5-1 to TRBJ1-1, with a possible D match to TRBD1 (5 bases). V lost 4 bases to trimming and J lost 4 bases, with 14 bases between them. The germline V gene encodes CDR1 SGHRS and CDR2 YFSETQ. The CDR3 length is 14 residues. The CDR3: CASSRDAALTEAFF. CDR3 sequence (DNA): TGCGCCAGCAGCCGGGACGCGGCACTCACTGAAGCTTTCTTT.

This clonotype was counted a few times. The chain links TRBV2 to TRBJ1-2; no clear D. The CDR3 covers 12 residues. V was clipped by 8 bases and J by 2 bases, with 9 bases between them. Germline CDR1 and CDR2: SNHLY and FYNNEI. CDR3 sequence (DNA): TGTGCCAGCCGTCCCATGAACTATGGCTACACCTTC. Its translation is CASRPMNYGYTF. The full variable domain, completed using reference TRBV2 and TRBJ1-2, is EPEVTQTPSHQVTQMGQEVILRCVPISNHLYFYWYRQILGQKVEFLVSFYNNEISEKSEIFDDQFSVERPDGSNFTLKIRSTKLEDSAMYFCASRPMNYGYTFGSGTRLTVV.

This clonotype was seen a handful of times. V and J are TRBV7-3 and TRBJ2-3, with 11 bases lining up with TRBD2. There are 15 residues in the CDR3. Per the germline V gene, CDR1 is SGHTA and CDR2 is FQGTGA. The junction had 7 bases not matched to a gene; V was cut back by 5 bases and J by 6 bases. The CDR3 nucleotides are TGTGCCAGCAGCGCTGGGACTAGCGGCTTTGATACGCAGTATTTT. It translates to CASSAGTSGFDTQYF.

The genes are TRBV4-1 and TRBJ2-2; TRBD1 is a possible D gene (5 bases). With 3 bases removed from V and 5 bases from J, the gap between germline ends came to 16 bases. The CDR3 totals 16 residues. CDR1 is MGHRA and CDR2 is YSYEKL in the germline V gene. Written as DNA, the CDR3 is TGCGCCAGCAGCCATCAGAGCAGGGTACCGACCGGGGAGCTGTTTTTT. Translation gives CASSHQSRVPTGELFF.

A few counts support this clonotype. As DNA, the CDR3 is TGTGCCGGAAACAGCGGCCTGAGGGATGGCTACACCTTC. Translating it yields CAGNSGLRDGYTF. V usage is TRBV7-9 and J usage is TRBJ1-2; no firm D call. CDR1 is SEHNR, CDR2 FQNEAQ, per germline (reference sequence). The CDR3 has 13 residues. Trimming pared 11 bases from V and 6 bases from J, leaving 19 bases between.

The genes are TRBV19 and TRBJ1-2; D unresolved. This CDR3 region has 14 residues. Trimming removed 7 bases at V and 2 bases at J, with 14 bases between. Germline V gene lookup returns CDR1 LNHDA and CDR2 SQIVND (reference sequence). DNA of the CDR3: TGTGCCAGTACCCTGTTTGACAAGAACTATGGCTACACCTTC. Translation gives CASTLFDKNYGYTF.

The chain has TRBV11-2 and TRBJ2-1; 8 positions match TRBD2. This CDR3 comprises 15 residues. The V gene end was trimmed by 5 bases and the J gene end by 9 bases; junction bases not matched to a gene: 12. The germline V gene encodes CDR1 SGHAT and CDR2 FQNNGV. CDR3 nucleotides: TGTGCCAGCAGCCTTAACACGGGGGGGCCAGGTGAGCAGTTCTTC. This codes for CASSLNTGGPGEQFF.

This chain connects TRBV4-1 to TRBJ2-5; D assignment may be TRBD1 or TRBD2 (5 bases each). The V gene lost 0 bases and the J gene lost 7 bases, with 15 bases spanning the gap. The CDR3 loop spans 15 amino acids. Germline CDR1 and CDR2: MGHRA and YSYEKL. As DNA, the CDR3 is TGCGCCAGCAGCCAAGAGGCCCGGGGCCGGGTGACCCAGTACTTC. Residues: CASSQEARGRVTQYF.

V gene TRBV11-1 combines with J gene TRBJ1-1; D unresolved. Trimming removed 5 bases from V and 1 base from J, with 11 bases in between. The CDR3 covers 14 residues. CDR1 is SGHAT, CDR2 FQDESV, per germline (reference sequence). CDR3 sequence (DNA): TGTGCCAGCAGCACAAGGCTAAGGAACACTGAAGCTTTCTTT. It is translated as CASSTRLRNTEAFF.

This clonotype was detected only a few times. V is TRBV29-1 and J is TRBJ1-1, with D hard to call. The V end lost 3 bases, the J end lost 12 bases, and 8 bases lay between the germline ends. Germline V gives CDR1 SQVTM, CDR2 ANQGSEA. CDR3 size: 9 residues. CDR3 coding DNA: TGCAGCGTTGAGCTAAACCCTTTCTTT. Translating gives CSVELNPFF. Full variable domain (remainder filled in from reference TRBV29-1 and TRBJ1-1): SAVISQKPSRDICQRGTSLTIQCQVDSQVTMMFWYRQQPGQSLTLIATANQGSEATYESGFVIDKFPISRPNLTFSTLTVSNMSPEDSSIYLCSVELNPFFGQGTRLTVV.

This clonotype was observed a handful of times. The V and J genes are TRBV7-8 and TRBJ2-5, with D unresolved. The V and J ends lost 5 bases and 5 bases respectively, with 12 bases between them. The CDR3 has 13 residues. The germline V gene has CDR1 SGHVS and CDR2 FQNEAQ. The CDR3 is CASSPLRFETQYF. CDR3 bases: TGTGCCAGCAGCCCCCTTCGGTTCGAGACCCAGTACTTC.

This clonotype was counted once. V and J are TRBV5-1 and TRBJ2-1; D is perhaps TRBD2 (7 bases). Per germline, CDR1 SGHRS and CDR2 YFSETQ. Trimming cost V 2 bases and J 0 bases, with 12 bases left between them. The CDR3 is made up of 16 amino acids. The CDR3 reads CASSFGGQSSYNEQFF. As DNA, the CDR3 is TGCGCCAGCAGCTTCGGGGGGCAAAGCTCCTACAATGAGCAGTTCTTC.

This clonotype occurred many times. V usage is TRBV7-3 and J usage is TRBJ2-3, with D unclear. This CDR3 region has 15 residues. Trimming left V 1 base short and J 0 bases short, with 8 bases between. Germline values: CDR1 SGHTA, CDR2 FQGTGA. The CDR3 DNA sequence: TGTGCCAGCAGCTTAATTGCGGCCAGCACAGATACGCAGTATTTT. This encodes CASSLIAASTDTQYF.

This clonotype was picked up a small number of times. The chain recombines TRBV7-2 with TRBJ1-1, with D possibly matching TRBD1 (6 bases). The CDR3 runs to 15 residues. CDR1 and CDR2 (germline): SGHTA, FQGNSA. V was cut by 0 bases and J by 2 bases, with 10 bases left in between. The CDR3 DNA is TGTGCCAGCAGCTTAGCGGGGGCTACAAACACTGAAGCTTTCTTT. Its protein product is CASSLAGATNTEAFF.

The sample holds many counts of this clonotype. The chain employs TRBV9 and TRBJ2-1; D ambiguous. Trimming removed 0 bases from V and 7 bases from J, with 8 bases in between. The CDR3 consists of 13 residues. CDR1 is SGDLS and CDR2 is YYNGEE in the germline V gene. CDR3 residues: CASSVGGSNEQFF. The CDR3 DNA reads as TGTGCCAGCAGCGTAGGTGGGTCAAATGAGCAGTTCTTC.

This clonotype was observed a few times. Here the CDR3 DNA reads TGTGCCAGCAGTAAGGACAGGAGAGGGATAACCTATGGCTACACCTTC. This encodes CASSKDRRGITYGYTF. The J gene is TRBJ1-2, the V gene TRBV6-1; 7 nucleotides align to TRBD1. Germline CDR1 is MNHNS and CDR2 is SASEGT. V lost 5 bases, J lost 4 bases, and 13 bases stayed unmatched. The CDR3 loop spans 16 amino acids.

The sample holds a few counts of this clonotype. The V gene is TRBV30, the J gene TRBJ1-1; weak D call: TRBD1 (5 bases). In germline, CDR1 is GTSNPN, CDR2 SVGIG (reference sequence). V was trimmed by 0 bases and J by 1 base, leaving 9 bases between them. The CDR3 spans 14 residues. The CDR3 nucleotides read TGTGCCTGGAGTGTCGGGACGGCGAACACTGAAGCTTTCTTT. Translating gives CAWSVGTANTEAFF.

The rearrangement links TRBV7-2 to TRBJ1-5, with TRBD1 matching 7 bases. After removal of 2 bases from V and 7 bases from J, the junction contained 5 bases not matched to a gene. The CDR3 is made up of 14 amino acids. Germline V lookup: CDR1 SGHTA, CDR2 FQGNSA. The CDR3 DNA reads TGTGCCAGCAGCTTACGAGGGGGCGGCCAGCCCCAGCATTTT. This encodes CASSLRGGGQPQHF.

This clonotype has more than one count but fewer than ten. V and J are TRBV3-1 and TRBJ2-7; D possibly corresponds to TRBD1 (6 bases). V was shortened by 4 bases and J by 3 bases, with 13 bases between the two germline ends. Per germline, CDR1 LGHDT and CDR2 YNNKEL (reference sequence). This CDR3 has 14 residues. The CDR3 region is CASSLRTAYYEQYF. As DNA, the CDR3 is TGTGCCAGCAGCCTCCGGACAGCCTACTACGAGCAGTACTTC.

This clonotype has only a few counts. This CDR3 is missing its conserved last phenylalanine or tryptophan, likely due to a read error. This chain uses TRBV7-2 with TRBJ2-7; the match to TRBD2 covers 9 bases. This CDR3 comprises 16 residues. V trimming: 5 bases; J trimming: 3 bases; junction bases outside the gene matches: 11. CDR1 SGHTA and CDR2 FQGNSA come from the germline V gene. The CDR3 reads CASSTLLAGRGYEQYL. CDR3 sequence (DNA): TGTGCCAGCAGCACACTGCTAGCGGGGCGGGGCTACGAGCAGTACTTG.